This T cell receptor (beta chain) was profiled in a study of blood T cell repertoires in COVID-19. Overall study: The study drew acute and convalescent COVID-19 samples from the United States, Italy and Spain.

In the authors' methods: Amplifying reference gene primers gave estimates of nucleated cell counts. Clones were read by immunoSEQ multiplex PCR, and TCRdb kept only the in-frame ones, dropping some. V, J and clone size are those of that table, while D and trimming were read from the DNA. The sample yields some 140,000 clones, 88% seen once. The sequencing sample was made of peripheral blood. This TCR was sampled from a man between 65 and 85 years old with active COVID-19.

The CDR3: CASSIRRGGSPLHF. In nucleotides, the CDR3 is TGTGCCAGTAGTATTAGGCGCGGCGGTTCACCCCTCCACTTT. V gene TRBV19 combines with J gene TRBJ1-6; the D is unclear. The V and J ends lost 3 bases and 9 bases respectively, with 12 bases between them. Germline V gives CDR1 LNHDA, CDR2 SQIVND (reference sequence). The CDR3 runs 14 residues.